This passage covers 21 T cell receptor beta chains from one sample sequenced in a study of CD8 T cells in ankylosing spondylitis. Using its own MiXCR run on the 5' RACE reads, TCRdb lists one record per CDR3 protein. The sample lists tens of thousands of distinct CDR3 sequences; 5.3% were seen once. The sequencing input was blood, either unsorted or a sorted T cell fraction (not recorded which). Receptor source: a female donor with ankylosing spondylitis or in good health (not recorded which).

This clonotype was counted ten times or more. The chain links TRBV9 to TRBJ2-2; 9 nucleotides align to TRBD2. V shed 6 bases, J shed 4 bases, and the junction held 4 bases outside the gene matches. This CDR3 region has 14 residues. Germline V gene data show CDR1 as SGDLS and CDR2 as YYNGEE. In DNA, the CDR3 is TGTGCCAGCACCGGGACTAGCCTCACCGGGGAGCTGTTTTTT. Its protein is CASTGTSLTGELFF. The complete variable domain, with remaining parts taken from reference TRBV9 and TRBJ2-2, reads DSGVTQTPKHLITATGQRVTLRCSPRSGDLSVYWYQQSLDQGLQFLIQYYNGEERAKGNILERFSAQQFPDLHSELNLSSLELGDSALYFCASTGTSLTGELFFGEGSRLTVL.

This clonotype is classed as medium-sized. The rearrangement links TRBV9 to TRBJ1-1; D remains unclear. Germline CDR1 is SGDLS and CDR2 is YYNGEE. The CDR3 length is 15 residues. Deletions cut 0 bases from V and 5 bases from J, with 14 bases between. CDR3: CASSVGGSPGTEAFF. For the CDR3, the DNA is TGTGCCAGCAGCGTAGGAGGTTCCCCGGGGACTGAAGCTTTCTTT. The full variable domain, rest sourced from reference TRBV9 and TRBJ1-1, is DSGVTQTPKHLITATGQRVTLRCSPRSGDLSVYWYQQSLDQGLQFLIQYYNGEERAKGNILERFSAQQFPDLHSELNLSSLELGDSALYFCASSVGGSPGTEAFFGQGTRLTVV.

This clonotype was counted a few times. The chain employs TRBV9 and TRBJ2-5, with D hard to call. The germline gives CDR1 SGDLS, CDR2 YYNGEE. The CDR3 length is 14 residues. V was shortened by 0 bases and J by 5 bases, with 11 bases between the two germline ends. The CDR3 sequence is CASSVDGSKETQYF. The CDR3 DNA sequence: TGTGCCAGCAGCGTAGATGGGTCGAAGGAGACCCAGTACTTC.

There are many counts of this clonotype. V usage is TRBV9 and J usage is TRBJ2-5, with 9 bases aligning to TRBD2. V dropped 4 bases and J dropped 0; count of bases not matched to a gene: 10. The germline CDR1 and CDR2 sequences are SGDLS and YYNGEE. The CDR3 totals 17 residues. CDR3 protein: CASSPVPAGGYQETQYF. The CDR3 DNA is TGTGCCAGCAGCCCAGTCCCGGCGGGGGGGTACCAAGAGACCCAGTACTTC.

By its share, this clonotype is medium-sized (0.01 to 0.1%). The chain employs TRBV9 and TRBJ1-5; the match to TRBD1 covers 11 bases. CDR3 length: 15 residues. V dropped 2 bases and J dropped 4; count of bases not matched to a gene: 2. Looked up from germline, CDR1 is SGDLS and CDR2 is YYNGEE. CDR3 region: CASSVGTGGNQPQHF. CDR3 in DNA: TGTGCCAGCAGCGTCGGGACAGGGGGGAATCAGCCCCAGCATTTT. Filled out from reference TRBV9 and TRBJ1-5, the complete variable domain reads DSGVTQTPKHLITATGQRVTLRCSPRSGDLSVYWYQQSLDQGLQFLIQYYNGEERAKGNILERFSAQQFPDLHSELNLSSLELGDSALYFCASSVGTGGNQPQHFGDGTRLSIL.

This clonotype was seen at least ten times. The chain joins TRBV9 to TRBJ2-5, with 7 bases matching TRBD2. The trim removed 5 bases at V and 5 bases at J, leaving 9 bases unmatched. This CDR3 spans 14 amino acids. Germline V gene data show CDR1 as SGDLS and CDR2 as YYNGEE. CDR3 sequence: CASSVQTGGETQYF. In DNA, the CDR3 is TGTGCCAGCAGTGTTCAAACCGGGGGGGAGACCCAGTACTTC.

There are many counts of this clonotype. The chain employs TRBV9 and TRBJ2-7, with TRBD1 matching 9 bases. The V and J ends lost 5 bases and 2 bases, in that order; junction bases with no gene match: 5. Germline CDR1 SGDLS, CDR2 YYNGEE. There are 14 residues in the CDR3. DNA for the CDR3: TGTGCCAGCAGTTATGGACAGGGGCCCTACGAGCAGTACTTC. It codes for CASSYGQGPYEQYF.

This clonotype was counted many times. The chain carries TRBV9 and TRBJ2-7, with TRBD2 matching over 8 bases. The CDR3 has 15 residues. Germline V gives CDR1 SGDLS, CDR2 YYNGEE. J lost 7 bases, V lost 0 bases, and 9 bases had no gene match. The CDR3 reads CASSVDAGGLGEQYF. The CDR3 DNA sequence: TGTGCCAGCAGCGTAGATGCGGGGGGCCTGGGAGAGCAGTACTTC.

In its sample, this clonotype is medium-sized. The rearrangement links TRBV9 to TRBJ1-2; TRBD1 matches 7 bases. The CDR3 is made up of 13 amino acids. Trimming removed 6 bases from V and 2 bases from J; junction bases left unmatched: 4. Germline assignment: CDR1 SGDLS and CDR2 YYNGEE. This CDR3 reads CASNQQGNYGYTF. In DNA, the CDR3 is TGTGCCAGCAACCAACAGGGGAACTATGGCTACACCTTC.

The table lists this clonotype with many counts. This rearrangement joins TRBV9 to TRBJ1-5; 7 bases map to TRBD1. The CDR3 spans 16 residues. V lost 2 bases to trimming and J lost 1 base; unmatched junction nucleotides: 6. From germline, CDR1 is SGDLS and CDR2 YYNGEE. CDR3 in DNA: TGTGCCAGCAGCGTCGACGGGGGACAGAGCAATCAGCCCCAGCATTTT. Amino acid sequence: CASSVDGGQSNQPQHF.

For this clonotype: The germline gene is not matched at one end of the junction; a read error may be the cause. V usage is TRBV9 and J usage is TRBJ2-3; D might be TRBD2 (6 bases). Germline V gene data show CDR1 as SGDLS and CDR2 as YYNGEE. The length of the CDR3 is 13 residues. The CDR3 sequence: CASGSPSTDTQYF. The CDR3 DNA sequence: TGCGCAAGCGGGTCACCTAGCACAGATACGCAGTATTTT. Looking up the rest from reference TRBV9 and TRBJ2-3 gives the full variable domain: DSGVTQTPKHLITATGQRVTLRCSPRSGDLSVYWYQQSLDQGLQFLIQYYNGEERAKGNILERFSAQQFPDLHSELNLSSLELGDSALYFCASGSPSTDTQYFGPGTRLTVL.

This clonotype was detected only a few times. The rearrangement joins TRBV9 to TRBJ2-5, with 8 bases identical to TRBD2. The CDR3 extends over 14 amino acids. V lost 3 bases and J lost 9; bases outside the gene matches: 10. Germline V CDR1 and CDR2: SGDLS, YYNGEE. CDR3 residues: CASSGSGGGSAQYF. CDR3 nucleotides: TGTGCCAGCAGCGGAAGCGGGGGAGGTTCGGCCCAGTACTTC.

V is TRBV9 and J is TRBJ1-3; D might be TRBD1 (6 bases). The CDR3 spans 16 residues. The germline CDR1 and CDR2 sequences are SGDLS and YYNGEE. V lost 0 bases and J 0 bases, leaving 10 bases between the germline ends. The chain's CDR3 is CASSVAGEFSGNTIYF. CDR3 sequence (DNA): TGTGCCAGCAGCGTAGCAGGGGAATTCTCTGGAAACACCATATATTTT.

The table lists this clonotype with a few counts. The chain joins TRBV9 to TRBJ2-2; D gene ambiguous. Trimming cost V 3 bases and J 4 bases, with 19 bases left between them. This CDR3 spans 17 amino acids. CDR1 and CDR2 from the germline V gene are SGDLS and YYNGEE. The CDR3 sequence is CASSALSSISRTGELFF. The CDR3 bases are TGTGCCAGCAGCGCCCTCTCTTCTATATCCCGCACCGGGGAGCTGTTTTTT.

This clonotype has a single count. A read error may be the cause here, since a much bigger clone is one base away. This chain connects TRBV9 to TRBJ2-1, with 9 positions matching TRBD2. In germline, CDR1 is SGDLS, CDR2 YYNGEE. The CDR3 sequence is 16 residues long. In DNA, the CDR3 is TGTGCCAGCAGCGTCCAAGGGCGGGAGGGCCATGATGAGCAGCTCTTC. This codes for CASSVQGREGHDEQLF.

CDR3 in amino acids: CASSVGIESGAGEQYF. Written as DNA, the CDR3 is TGTGCCAGCAGCGTAGGAATAGAGTCGGGGGCAGGGGAGCAGTACTTC. The V and J genes are TRBV9 and TRBJ2-7; D is possibly TRBD1 or TRBD2 (6 bases each). This CDR3 spans 16 amino acids. Trimming stripped 0 bases from V and 7 bases from J, with 20 bases between. CDR1 SGDLS and CDR2 YYNGEE come from the germline V gene.

In its sample, this clonotype was seen many times. CDR3 in amino acids: CASSLNPLAKYNEQFF. The CDR3 nucleotides read TGTGCCAGCAGCCTAAATCCGCTAGCGAAATACAATGAGCAGTTCTTC. V gene TRBV9 combines with J gene TRBJ2-1, with D tentatively TRBD2 (6 bases). Trimming pared 4 bases from V and 4 bases from J, leaving 18 bases between. CDR1 SGDLS and CDR2 YYNGEE come from the germline V gene. The CDR3 extends over 16 amino acids. Filled out from reference TRBV9 and TRBJ2-1, the complete variable domain reads DSGVTQTPKHLITATGQRVTLRCSPRSGDLSVYWYQQSLDQGLQFLIQYYNGEERAKGNILERFSAQQFPDLHSELNLSSLELGDSALYFCASSLNPLAKYNEQFFGPGTRLTVL.

This clonotype appeared a few times. The CDR3 sequence is CASSAQPGGRTSTDTQYF. CDR3 in DNA: TGTGCCAGCAGCGCCCAGCCCGGGGGGAGGACTAGCACAGATACGCAGTATTTT. The chain recombines TRBV9 with TRBJ2-3; TRBD2 aligns across 7 bases. Germline V lookup: CDR1 SGDLS, CDR2 YYNGEE. The CDR3 runs to 18 residues. Trimming cost V 3 bases and J 0 bases; bases outside gene matches: 13.

The J gene is TRBJ1-2, the V gene TRBV9; 8 bases are a match to TRBD1. CDR1 is SGDLS and CDR2 is YYNGEE in the germline V gene. After removal of 1 base from V and 4 bases from J, the junction contained 3 bases not matched to a gene. This CDR3 contains 14 residues. The CDR3 is CASSVTGQAYGYTF. The CDR3 DNA reads TGTGCCAGCAGCGTAACGGGACAGGCCTATGGCTACACCTTC.

This clonotype was seen many times. The J gene is TRBJ2-1, the V gene TRBV9; D is possibly TRBD2 (5 bases). CDR1 and CDR2 from the germline V gene are SGDLS and YYNGEE. V lost 3 bases, J lost 3 bases, and 10 bases lay in between. The CDR3 is 14 amino acids. The CDR3 nucleotides read TGTGCCAGCAGCGGACTACCTAACTACAATGAGCAGTTCTTC. Residues: CASSGLPNYNEQFF.

This clonotype was recorded at least ten times. The chain has TRBV9 and TRBJ2-1; D is perhaps TRBD1 or TRBD2 (5 bases each). Trimming stripped 0 bases from V and 5 bases from J, with 12 bases between. Germline-derived CDR1 and CDR2 are SGDLS and YYNGEE. This CDR3 spans 15 amino acids. This chain's CDR3 is CASSVGGNLNNEQFF. The CDR3 DNA reads TGTGCCAGCAGCGTAGGGGGGAACCTAAACAATGAGCAGTTCTTC.